A selection of T cell receptor beta chains follows, all from one sample in a study of shared clonotypes between healthy human individuals. Some clones are missing from TCRdb's copy, which holds only in-frame ones; the method was immunoSEQ multiplex PCR. The data contain under 1 million clones, 80% to 95% of them singletons. The specimen sequenced was naive CD8+ T cells sorted from blood. These receptors all stem from a man aged 25 to 40 in good health. The CDR3 runs from the conserved cysteine through the conserved F or W. D genes are given only for firm matches. Expanded clones are given a class, and other clones once, few, many or no size at all.

clone size	D gene	CDR3 length	V gene	J gene	CDR3 DNA	CDR3 protein
once	TRBD1	17	TRBV7-2	TRBJ2-1	TGTGCCAGCAGCTTATGGGACCGGGACAGGGGGAAAAATGAGCAGTTCTTC	CASSLWDRDRGKNEQFF
-	TRBD1	15	TRBV10-1	TRBJ1-1	TGCGCCAGCAGTCCATCCGGGACAGGGGGCACTGAAGCTTTCTTT	CASSPSGTGGTEAFF
-	TRBD1	17	TRBV18	TRBJ2-5	TGTGCCAGCTCACCGAATCGGGACAGCAGAGAGCAAGAGACCCAGTACTTC	CASSPNRDSREQETQYF
-	TRBD2	14	TRBV19	TRBJ2-1	TGTGCCAGTTCGTGGGCGGGAGGCTACAATGAGCAGTTCTTC	CASSWAGGYNEQFF
-	TRBD1	14	TRBV30	TRBJ1-1	TGTGCCTGGAGTTTATGGACAGGCCCCACTGAAGCTTTCTTT	CAWSLWTGPTEAFF
-	TRBD2	19	TRBV5-5	TRBJ2-2	TGTGCCAGCAGCCCGGAAGGTCCTACTAGCGGGGGGAACACCGGGGAGCTGTTTTTT	CASSPEGPTSGGNTGELFF
-	-	13	TRBV29-1	TRBJ2-7	TGCAGCGTTGTTTGGGGGCGTACCTACGAGCAGTACTTC	CSVVWGRTYEQYF
-	-	15	TRBV6-1	TRBJ2-7	TGTGCCAGCATTCTCTACGCGACCCCCAGATACGAGCAGTACTTC	CASILYATPRYEQYF
-	-	14	TRBV27	TRBJ2-5	TGTGCCAGCAGTTTATTGGGGGGTGGAGAGACCCAGTACTTC	CASSLLGGGETQYF
-	TRBD1	15	TRBV7-6	TRBJ2-1	TGTGCCAGCAGCTTAGGGGGCAGGGGGACGGGTGAGCAGTTCTTC	CASSLGGRGTGEQFF
-	TRBD1	14	TRBV9	TRBJ2-7	TGTGCCAGCAGTTTGACAGGGGGAGGGTACGAGCAGTACTTC	CASSLTGGGYEQYF
-	TRBD2	13	TRBV28	TRBJ2-7	TGTGCCAGCGGGCTAGCGGGAACCTACGAGCAGTACTTC	CASGLAGTYEQYF
-	-	13	TRBV29-1	TRBJ2-7	TGCAGCGCTGAAGAGGACAGCGGGCACGAGCAGTACTTC	CSAEEDSGHEQYF
-	-	13	TRBV4-1	TRBJ2-1	TGCGCCAGCAGCCAAGCCTCCAGGTATGAGCAGTTCTTC	CASSQASRYEQFF
-	-	15	TRBV6-5	TRBJ1-2	TGTGCCAGCAGTTACGGGGGGCCCCCGAGGGATGGCTACACCTTC	CASSYGGPPRDGYTF
once	-	16	TRBV28	TRBJ1-1	TGTGCCAGCAGTTTAATACCTGGAGGGGTGAACACTGAAGCTTTCTTT	CASSLIPGGVNTEAFF
-	-	16	TRBV21-1	TRBJ2-2	TGTGCCAGCAGCAAAGTTAAGGAGGGGTTGGCCGGGGAGCTGTTTTTT	CASSKVKEGLAGELFF
few	-	14	TRBV2	TRBJ1-5	TGTGCCAGCAGTGACGGGGTGGGCAATCAGCCCCAGCATTTT	CASSDGVGNQPQHF
once	TRBD2	15	TRBV28	TRBJ2-1	TGTGCCAGCAGTTTAGGGGCTAGCGGGAGTAATGAGCAGTTCTTC	CASSLGASGSNEQFF
-	-	15	TRBV29-1	TRBJ2-7	TGCAGCGTTGGTGCCGGGACCTGGAGAGGCTACGAGCAGTACTTC	CSVGAGTWRGYEQYF
once	-	13	TRBV19	TRBJ2-1	TGTGCCAGTACGCAAGGGTACTACAATGAGCAGTTCTTC	CASTQGYYNEQFF
-	-	15	TRBV27	TRBJ1-1	TGTGCCAGCTCCCGCCCGGGCTCAGTGAACACTGAAGCTTTCTTT	CASSRPGSVNTEAFF
once	-	21	TRBV21-1	TRBJ1-5	TGTGCCAGCAGCAACGAACGGTGGGGTGGCGACAGGGGTGAGGTCAATCAGCCCCAGCATTTT	CASSNERWGGDRGEVNQPQHF
-	TRBD2	17	TRBV7-9	TRBJ2-2	TGTGCCAGCAGCCCGAACAAACTAGCGACTAACACCGGGGAGCTGTTTTTT	CASSPNKLATNTGELFF
-	-	11	TRBV13	TRBJ1-1	TGTGCCAGCAGTCTCGGACAGGAAGCTTTCTTT	CASSLGQEAFF
-	-	15	TRBV27	TRBJ1-4	TGTGCCAGCAGTTCCCAGGAAGGGGGAGATGAAAAACTGTTTTTT	CASSSQEGGDEKLFF
-	-	17	TRBV10-1	TRBJ1-2	TGCGCCAGCATAATTGCCTGGAGGGGCGGAAAAAACTATGGCTACACCTTC	CASIIAWRGGKNYGYTF
-	TRBD1	16	TRBV27	TRBJ1-4	TGTGCCAGCAGTCCTATCCGGACAGGGGGTCGAGAAAAACTGTTTTTT	CASSPIRTGGREKLFF
-	-	15	TRBV4-3	TRBJ2-2	TGCGCCAGCAGCCAATCTACCGGGTACCCCGGGGAGCTGTTTTTT	CASSQSTGYPGELFF
many	TRBD2	15	TRBV4-1	TRBJ2-1	TGCGCCAGCAGTATAGGACTAGCGGATAACAATGAGCAGTTCTTC	CASSIGLADNNEQFF
-	TRBD2	17	TRBV28	TRBJ2-1	TGTGCCAGCAGTTCACCTCCGGGACTAGCGGCCGAGCATGAGCAGTTCTTC	CASSSPPGLAAEHEQFF
-	TRBD1	15	TRBV18	TRBJ1-2	TGTGCCAGCTCACGACAACAGGGGGCAGGAGTTGGCTACACCTTC	CASSRQQGAGVGYTF
-	-	15	TRBV27	TRBJ2-7	TGTGCCAGCAGTTTCAGCGGACACGGAGGTTATGAGCAGTACTTC	CASSFSGHGGYEQYF
-	TRBD1	14	TRBV4-1	TRBJ1-1	TGCGCCAGCAGTCAAGGGACAGGGGCGGCTGAAGCTTTCTTT	CASSQGTGAAEAFF
-	TRBD2	15	TRBV11-2	TRBJ2-7	TGTGCCAGCAGCTTAGAGGCTAGCGGGGCCTACGAGCAGTACTTC	CASSLEASGAYEQYF
-	TRBD1	14	TRBV7-6	TRBJ2-5	TGTGCCAGCAGCTTAACAGGGGGCCGGGAGACCCAGTACTTC	CASSLTGGRETQYF
-	TRBD2	17	TRBV7-9	TRBJ2-1	TGTGCCAGCAGCTTGGAAATAGCGGGAGGGCCTACCAATGAGCAGTTCTTC	CASSLEIAGGPTNEQFF
-	TRBD2	18	TRBV19	TRBJ2-1	TGTGCCAGTAGTATTCCGACTAGCGGTGATGGTGGAGTGGATGAGCAGTTCTTC	CASSIPTSGDGGVDEQFF
once	-	13	TRBV7-3	TRBJ2-2	TGTGCCAGCAGCTTACAAGGGGCCGGGGAGCTGTTTTTT	CASSLQGAGELFF
-	-	13	TRBV19	TRBJ2-7	TGTGCCAGTAGTATGGGAAGAGGCTACGAGCAGTACTTC	CASSMGRGYEQYF
-	TRBD1	13	TRBV5-1	TRBJ2-7	TGCGCCAGCAGCACAGGACAGGGCTACGAGCAGTACTTC	CASSTGQGYEQYF
-	TRBD2	16	TRBV28	TRBJ2-1	TGTGCCAGCAGTGACACCGGGACTAGCGGGGAGATATATCGGTTCTTC	CASSDTGTSGEIYRFF
-	TRBD2	15	TRBV10-2	TRBJ2-7	TGCGCCAGCAGTGATCGACTAGCGGGATTCTACGAGCAGTACTTC	CASSDRLAGFYEQYF
-	-	13	TRBV7-9	TRBJ1-1	TGTGCCAGCAGCTCACCCGAGAACACTGAAGCTTTCTTT	CASSSPENTEAFF
once	TRBD2	13	TRBV29-1	TRBJ2-7	TGCAGCGTTGTCCCAGCGGGAGAGCGCGAGCAGTACTTC	CSVVPAGEREQYF
-	-	13	TRBV11-2	TRBJ1-2	TGTGCCAGCAGCTGGGAGAACTCCTATGGCTACACCTTC	CASSWENSYGYTF
-	-	16	TRBV6-5	TRBJ2-1	TGTGCCAGCAGTTACTCGACCCCAATCAATCTCAATGAGCAGTTCTTC	CASSYSTPINLNEQFF
-	TRBD2	17	TRBV5-6	TRBJ2-7	TGTGCCAGCAGCTCGTTAGGAGCGGGAGGGAGTTGGTTCGAGCAGTACTTC	CASSSLGAGGSWFEQYF
-	-	15	TRBV11-3	TRBJ2-7	TGTGCCAGCAGCCCTCAGGGGCAGGGGATCGGCGAGCAGTACTTC	CASSPQGQGIGEQYF
-	-	17	TRBV28	TRBJ1-1	TGTGCCAGCAGTTTTACCCCCGAGACCGGTCTAAACACTGAAGCTTTCTTT	CASSFTPETGLNTEAFF
once	-	14	TRBV14	TRBJ2-7	TGTGCCAGCAGCCAAGCGGCGGGTCTCTACGAGCAGTACTTC	CASSQAAGLYEQYF
-	TRBD1	14	TRBV6-5	TRBJ1-1	TGTGCCAGCACTCAGGGGGAGAGGAACACTGAAGCTTTCTTT	CASTQGERNTEAFF
-	-	14	TRBV29-1	TRBJ2-1	TGCAGCGTAACCGGGACTCAGTTCTACAATGAGCAGTTCTTC	CSVTGTQFYNEQFF
-	-	14	TRBV5-6	TRBJ2-7	TGTGCCAGCAGCTTGGACCTGGGGGCGAGGGAGCAGTACTTC	CASSLDLGAREQYF
-	-	13	TRBV5-4	TRBJ2-4	TGTGCCAGCAGCTACTCGACAGACAACATTCAGTACTTC	CASSYSTDNIQYF